Following are 9 T cell receptor beta chains from one sample sequenced in a study of blood T cell repertoires in COVID-19 (dated by TCRdb to about 2020). Libraries came from the immunoSEQ multiplex PCR assay. Here the immuneACCESS table is served through TCRdb, limited to in-frame sequences with V and J called. Missing clones are a known gap in these copies; in checked studies unresolved V genes cover under half, and the rest lacks a known reason. The sample includes about 180,000 clones, with roughly 85% observed a single time. The ten largest make up roughly 8.6% of the sample. The sequencing input was PBMCs or T cells enriched from blood (not recorded which). Receptors originate from a woman between 18 and 29 years old who had recovered from COVID-19.

This chain joins TRBV3-1 (or the pseudogene TRBV3-2) and TRBJ2-3; 8 positions match TRBD2. The ends lost 10 bases at V and 4 bases at J; junction bases unmatched: 10. Germline values: CDR1 LGHDT, CDR2 YNNKEL (reference sequence). This CDR3 is built from 14 residues. CDR3 DNA: TGTGCCACTAAAGGAGCGGGGGAGGCAGATACGCAGTATTTT. Protein: CATKGAGEADTQYF.

The rearrangement links TRBV29-1 to TRBJ2-7; D perhaps matches TRBD1 (5 bases). V was shortened by 1 base and J by 3 bases, with 13 bases between the two germline ends. Germline CDR1 is SQVTM and CDR2 is ANQGSEA. This CDR3 is built from 14 residues. CDR3: CSVEAVGDSYEQYF. CDR3 DNA: TGCAGCGTTGAAGCCGTGGGTGACAGCTACGAGCAGTACTTC.

Turning to this clone: One end of the junction does not line up with germline, which may come from a read error. The genes are TRBV19 and TRBJ2-7; tentatively, D is TRBD1 (6 bases). Germline V gene lookup returns CDR1 LNHDA and CDR2 SQIVND (reference sequence). This CDR3 is built from 14 residues. The CDR3 DNA follows: TGTGCCAGTCGTATACAACAGGGCCTCCACGAGCAGTACTTC. Protein: CASRIQQGLHEQYF. The variable domain in full, with the rest retrieved from reference TRBV19 and TRBJ2-7, is DGGITQSPKYLFRKEGQNVTLSCEQNLNHDAMYWYRQDPGQGLRLIYYSQIVNDFQKGDIAEGYSVSREKKESFPLTVTSAQKNPTAFYLCASRIQQGLHEQYFGPGTRLTVT.

The chain employs TRBV5-6 and TRBJ2-5; 10 bases line up with TRBD1. The trim removed 3 bases at V and 5 bases at J, leaving 7 bases unmatched. Germline values: CDR1 SGHDT, CDR2 YYEEEE. The CDR3 has 15 residues. In DNA form, the CDR3 reads TGTGCCAGCAGCTGGCCAGGACAGGGGGGGGAGACCCAGTACTTC. It translates to CASSWPGQGGETQYF.

V usage is TRBV18 and J usage is TRBJ2-1; 7 positions agree with TRBD1. The V gene's germline CDR1 is KGHSH and CDR2 LQKENI. The CDR3 length is 13 residues. V shed 1 base, J shed 8 bases, and the junction held 2 bases outside the gene matches. The CDR3 region is CASSPQGAHEQFF. The DNA of the CDR3 is TGTGCCAGCTCACCACAGGGGGCACATGAGCAGTTCTTC.

This rearrangement joins TRBV5-8 to TRBJ2-5; maybe TRBD1 (5 bases). Trimming took off 0 bases at V and 1 base at J, with 7 bases between the two ends. The CDR3 runs 14 residues. Germline V gives CDR1 SGHTS, CDR2 YDEGEE. CDR3 region: CASSLDRSQETQYF. CDR3 bases: TGTGCCAGCAGCTTGGACAGGAGCCAAGAGACCCAGTACTTC.

The rearrangement joins TRBV28 to TRBJ1-2; D may be TRBD1 (5 bases). V lost 3 bases to trimming and J lost 2 bases, with 7 bases between them. Germline assignment: CDR1 MDHEN and CDR2 SYDVKM. This CDR3 is 13 amino acids long. The CDR3 loop is CASSFQGNYGYTF. In DNA, the CDR3 is TGTGCCAGCAGTTTCCAGGGAAACTATGGCTACACCTTC.

This chain links TRBV19 with TRBJ2-2, with 8 bases that match TRBD1. Per the germline V gene, CDR1 is LNHDA and CDR2 is SQIVND (reference sequence). After removal of 10 bases from V and 4 bases from J, the junction contained 14 bases not matched to a gene. The CDR3 extends over 16 amino acids. The chain's CDR3 is CATLPRHRGSTGELFF. The CDR3 region has the DNA TGTGCCACCCTCCCCCGGCACAGGGGGAGCACCGGGGAGCTGTTTTTT.

This rearrangement joins TRBV4-1 to TRBJ2-7; 8 positions agree with TRBD2. Losses at the gene ends were 1 base for V and 3 bases for J; bases not matched to a gene: 8. The CDR3 loop spans 16 amino acids. The germline gives CDR1 MGHRA, CDR2 YSYEKL. The CDR3 region is CASSQGPGLDIYEQYF. The CDR3 DNA follows: TGCGCCAGCAGCCAAGGGCCGGGACTAGATATCTACGAGCAGTACTTC.